This T cell receptor beta chain was recorded in a study of OX40 agonist ivuxolimab in advanced cancers. At the level of the study: Patients in dose escalation had liver, melanoma, kidney or head and neck cancers. Those enrolled were 82.7% male, with a mean age of approximately 60 years and ages from roughly 20 to 85.

Study-wide results and limits: Normalized T-cell clonal expansion was also low in some nonresponders.

The data were produced by immunoSEQ multiplex PCR, yet TCRdb's version contains in-frame clones alone and is incomplete. The sample has 44,000 or so clones, 88% seen once. With respect to this clone: Its cognate antigen is unknown.

The sequencing used CD4+ or CD8+ T cells sorted from blood, collected in a trial of the OX40 agonist ivuxolimab. The source is an adult with an advanced solid tumor such as melanoma, head and neck, liver or kidney cancer.

As DNA, the CDR3 is TGTGCCAGCAGCCCTTCGCGGGGGCGCGGGAATGAGCAGTTCTTC. It is translated as CASSPSRGRGNEQFF. V is TRBV11-3 and J is TRBJ2-1, with D possibly matching TRBD2 (7 bases). V lost 5 bases, J lost 7 bases, and 18 bases lay in between. The CDR3 is 15 residues long. Germline values: CDR1 SGHNT, CDR2 YENEEA.